This TCR beta chain was identified in a study of read filtering for tumor transcriptome and immune sequencing. The library was built from roughly 400 ng RNA with molecular barcoded adaptors for alpha/delta and beta/gamma chains. Each CDR3 protein is one row after TCRdb ran MiXCR on the reads. Of approximately 41,000 distinct CDR3 sequences in the sample, around an eighth were seen once. CDR3 length equals 13 residues. With 8 bases removed from V and 1 base from J, the gap between germline ends came to 8 bases. Looked up from germline, CDR1 is WSHSY and CDR2 is SAAADI. This rearrangement joins TRBV10-2 to TRBJ2-2; unclear D gene. The sample consisted of a population of CD138-negative cells sorted from bone marrow. This TCR was sampled from a donor at least 40 years old with multiple myeloma. The CDR3 coding sequence is TGCGCCAGCGGGATAATGAACACCGGGGAGCTGTTTTTT. Translating it yields CASGIMNTGELFF.